This T cell receptor beta chain was captured by sequencing in a study of blood T cell repertoires in COVID-19. Assay: immunoSEQ multiplex PCR; the TCRdb copy retains only in-frame clones and omits some. Among about 220,000 clones listed, about four fifths were seen once. The CDR3 is made up of 15 amino acids. Trimming left V 3 bases short and J 2 bases short, with 11 bases between. Germline lookup yields CDR1 SGDLS and CDR2 YYNGEE. Exposed participants encountered a COVID-19 case during the 2 weeks preceding study entry. This chain links TRBV9 with TRBJ2-2; the D gene is possibly TRBD1 (6 bases). Sample: PBMCs or T cells enriched from blood (not recorded which). The TCR was taken from a woman between 50 and 59 years old who had been exposed to COVID-19. As DNA, the CDR3 is TGTGCCAGCAGCGCGCAGGGGCTCAACACCGGGGAGCTGTTTTTT. This codes for CASSAQGLNTGELFF. Full variable domain (rest looked up from reference TRBV9 and TRBJ2-2): DSGVTQTPKHLITATGQRVTLRCSPRSGDLSVYWYQQSLDQGLQFLIQYYNGEERAKGNILERFSAQQFPDLHSELNLSSLELGDSALYFCASSAQGLNTGELFFGEGSRLTVL.